Here is one T cell receptor (beta chain) with its context. The target antigen is unknown. This CDR3 contains 12 residues. V shed 7 bases, J shed 8 bases, and the junction held 4 bases outside the gene matches. CDR1 is MNHEY, CDR2 SVGAGI, per germline. The source of the sample is a study of CD8 T cells in Susac syndrome. The overall study: Treatment at blood withdrawal was none, corticosteroids, or intravenous immunoglobulin alone in Susac syndrome patients. General observations from the study: Expansion of clones was not seen in the CD4+ T cell repertoires of Susac syndrome.

Reverse transcription of about 0.5 to 1 ug RNA was performed with random hexamers. Via MiXCR, TCRdb re-called the immunoSEQ multiplex PCR reads, giving one row per CDR3 protein. The sample yields approximately 210,000 distinct CDR3 sequences, 85% to 95% seen once. FACS was used to enrich TEMRA cells, whereas the CD8+ and CD4+ T cells were obtained by negative isolation. This sequence was found in a human donor with Susac syndrome. The sequenced material came from CD4+ T cells from PBMCs. This chain connects TRBV6-5 to TRBJ1-2, with 10 nucleotides matching TRBD1. CDR3 protein: CASIRDRGGYTF. The CDR3 DNA is TGTGCCAGCATTAGGGACAGGGGCGGCTACACCTTC.